This record concerns one T cell receptor beta chain sequence. CDR1 is LNHDA and CDR2 is SQIVND in the germline V gene (reference sequence). The CDR3 spans 15 residues. Deletions cut 3 bases from V and 4 bases from J, with 15 bases between. This record comes from a study of cytomegalovirus exposure and HLA in healthy donors. Measured with immunoSEQ multiplex PCR; TCRdb has only the in-frame clones, and not every one. The sample lists some 150,000 clones, approximately 90% seen once, with 4.5% in the top ten. The specimen sequenced was PBMCs. This clonotype originated in a man aged 18 to 30 in good health and CMV-seropositive. The rearrangement uses TRBV19 and TRBJ1-2; D may be TRBD1 (5 bases). CDR3 nucleotide sequence: TGTGCCAGTAGTATTCCCCCCCAGGGAACCTATGGCTACACCTTC. Translation: CASSIPPQGTYGYTF.